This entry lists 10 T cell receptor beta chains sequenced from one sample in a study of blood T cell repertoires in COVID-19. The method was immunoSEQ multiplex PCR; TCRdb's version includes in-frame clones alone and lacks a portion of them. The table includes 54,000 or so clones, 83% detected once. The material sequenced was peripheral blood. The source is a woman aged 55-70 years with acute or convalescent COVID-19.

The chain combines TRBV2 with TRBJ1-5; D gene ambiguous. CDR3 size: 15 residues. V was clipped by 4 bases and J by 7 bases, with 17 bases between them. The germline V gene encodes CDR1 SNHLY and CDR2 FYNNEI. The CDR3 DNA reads TGTGCCAGCAGTGTATTACGGGGTAGTCTACAGCCCCAGCATTTT. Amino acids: CASSVLRGSLQPQHF.

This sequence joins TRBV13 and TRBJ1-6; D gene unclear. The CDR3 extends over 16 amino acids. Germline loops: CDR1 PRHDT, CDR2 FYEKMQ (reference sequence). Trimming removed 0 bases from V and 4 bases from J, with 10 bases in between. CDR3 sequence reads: CASSLGRRGYNSPLHF. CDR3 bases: TGTGCCAGCAGCTTAGGCCGAAGAGGGTATAATTCACCCCTCCACTTT.

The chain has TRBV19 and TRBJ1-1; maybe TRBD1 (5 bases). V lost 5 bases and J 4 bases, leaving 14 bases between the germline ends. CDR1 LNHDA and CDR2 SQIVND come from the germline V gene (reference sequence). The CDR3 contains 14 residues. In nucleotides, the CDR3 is TGTGCCAGTAGTTTCGGAGGGGCAAGCACTGAAGCTTTCTTT. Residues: CASSFGGASTEAFF.

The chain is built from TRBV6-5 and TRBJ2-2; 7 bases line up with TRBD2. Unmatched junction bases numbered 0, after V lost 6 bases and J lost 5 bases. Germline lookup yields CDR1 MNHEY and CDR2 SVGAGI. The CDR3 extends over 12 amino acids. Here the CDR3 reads CASRGGTGELFF. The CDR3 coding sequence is TGTGCCAGCAGGGGGGGGACCGGGGAGCTGTTTTTT.

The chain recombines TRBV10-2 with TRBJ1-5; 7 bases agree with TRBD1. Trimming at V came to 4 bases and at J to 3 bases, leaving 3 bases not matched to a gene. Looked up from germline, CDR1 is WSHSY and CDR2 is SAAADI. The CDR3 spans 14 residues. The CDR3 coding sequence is TGCGCCAGCAGTGGGGACAGAAACAATCAGCCCCAGCATTTT. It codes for CASSGDRNNQPQHF.

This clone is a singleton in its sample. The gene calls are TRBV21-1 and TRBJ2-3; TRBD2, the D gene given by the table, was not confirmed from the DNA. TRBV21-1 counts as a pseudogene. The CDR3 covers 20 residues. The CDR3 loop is CASSNPRHFLADGGTDTQYF. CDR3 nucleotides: TGTGCCAGCAGCAACCCCCGACACTTTTTAGCGGATGGGGGCACAGATACGCAGTATTTT.

The CDR3 sequence: CASSQDRSSTYNEQFF. The CDR3 nucleotides read TGCGCCAGCAGCCAAGATCGCAGTTCCACCTACAATGAGCAGTTCTTC. The chain is built from TRBV4-1 and TRBJ2-1; D unresolved. Germline lookup yields CDR1 MGHRA and CDR2 YSYEKL. Trimming removed 0 bases at V and 2 bases at J, with 11 bases between. The CDR3 is 16 amino acids.

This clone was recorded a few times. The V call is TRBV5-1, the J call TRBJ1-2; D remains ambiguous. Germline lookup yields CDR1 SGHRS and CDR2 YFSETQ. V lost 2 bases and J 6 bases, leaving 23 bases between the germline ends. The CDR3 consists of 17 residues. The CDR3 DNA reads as TGCGCCAGCAGCTTTTCCCCCGGTGCAGGCGCGCCGGATGGCTACACCTTC. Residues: CASSFSPGAGAPDGYTF.

CDR3 protein: CASSSGDSNQPQHF. In DNA, the CDR3 is TGCGCCAGCAGCTCGGGAGATAGCAATCAGCCCCAGCATTTT. V gene TRBV4-1 combines with J gene TRBJ1-5; D gene ambiguous. CDR1 is MGHRA and CDR2 is YSYEKL in the germline V gene. V dropped 5 bases and J dropped 0 bases, with 8 bases sitting between them. This CDR3 is built from 14 residues.

CDR3 nucleotides: TGTGCCAGCAGTTTGGAGGGGTTCAATTCACCCCTCCACTTT. Translating gives CASSLEGFNSPLHF. The chain combines TRBV27 with TRBJ1-6; D is perhaps TRBD1 (5 bases). This CDR3 is built from 14 residues. Trimming left V 3 bases short and J 7 bases short, with 10 bases between. In germline, CDR1 is MNHEY, CDR2 SMNVEV (reference sequence).